The next 31 T cell receptor beta chains were all read from a single sample in a study of blood T cells in healthy people across ages. A sample-barcoded 5' primer and a J-beta primer mix were used in a second PCR of roughly 7 to 11 cycles. TCRdb reprocessed the 5' RACE reads via MiXCR and lists one record per CDR3 protein. The table includes around 1,000,000 distinct CDR3 sequences, 25% detected once. This same sample was also part of a study on T cells of mothers and their children.

The sample comprised blood. Receptors were obtained from a girl aged 2-15 years in good health.

The genes are TRBV6-6 and TRBJ2-1, with D maybe TRBD1 (6 bases). The CDR3 contains 10 residues. Germline CDR1 reads MNHNY; CDR2 reads SVGAGI (reference sequence). The V end was cut by 10 bases, the J end by 8 bases, with 9 bases between. CDR3 coding DNA: TGTGCCACCTCAGGGGATGAGCAGTTCTTC. This translates into CATSGDEQFF.

This clonotype has a handful of counts. The J gene is TRBJ2-3, the V gene TRBV29-1; 14 nucleotides agree with TRBD2. This CDR3 region has 14 residues. The ends lost 6 bases at V and 6 bases at J; junction bases unmatched: 5. Looked up from germline, CDR1 is SQVTM and CDR2 is ANQGSEA. The CDR3 sequence is CSVGLAGASDTQYF. CDR3 nucleotide sequence: TGCAGCGTGGGACTAGCGGGAGCCTCTGATACGCAGTATTTT.

This chain connects TRBV24-1 to TRBJ2-1; TRBD1 might be the D (5 bases). V was trimmed by 4 bases and J by 4 bases, leaving 19 bases between them. The CDR3 has 17 residues. CDR1 and CDR2 from the germline V gene are KGHDR and SFDVKD. The CDR3 nucleotides are TGTGCCACCAGTGAGGGTGCCGGACAAAATCCATACAATGAGCAGTTCTTC. Translation gives CATSEGAGQNPYNEQFF.

This clonotype has more than one count but fewer than ten. The chain employs TRBV2 and TRBJ2-5; perhaps TRBD2 as D (6 bases). The DNA end favors TRBJ2-1, so the J call may be wrong. Germline lookup yields CDR1 SNHLY and CDR2 FYNNEI. This CDR3 comprises 13 residues. CDR3 DNA sequence: TGTGCCAGCAGTGAAGCGGCGGGGAATGAGCAGTTCTTC. It specifies CASSEAAGNEQFF.

This clonotype was counted between two and nine times. The chain uses TRBV7-2 and TRBJ1-1; unclear D gene. This CDR3 contains 16 residues. V was pared by 2 bases and J by 5 bases, with 18 bases between. Per the germline V gene, CDR1 is SGHTA and CDR2 is FQGNSA. CDR3 nucleotides: TGTGCCAGCAGCTTATGGACCTCCCGGGGAGGGACTGAAGCTTTCTTT. This sequence encodes CASSLWTSRGGTEAFF.

The V gene is TRBV2, the J gene TRBJ2-1; TRBD1 or TRBD2 may be the D gene (5 bases each). Germline CDR1 reads SNHLY; CDR2 reads FYNNEI. There are 16 residues in the CDR3. The V gene lost 2 bases and the J gene lost 5 bases, with 16 bases spanning the gap. The DNA for the CDR3 is TGTGCCAGCAGTGAAAGGGGCGGGCCACGGAACAATGAGCAGTTCTTC. The encoded protein is CASSERGGPRNNEQFF. Complete variable domain (other parts from reference TRBV2 and TRBJ2-1): EPEVTQTPSHQVTQMGQEVILRCVPISNHLYFYWYRQILGQKVEFLVSFYNNEISEKSEIFDDQFSVERPDGSNFTLKIRSTKLEDSAMYFCASSERGGPRNNEQFFGPGTRLTVL.

This clonotype was seen only a few times. V usage is TRBV5-1 and J usage is TRBJ2-3; D perhaps matches TRBD1 (6 bases). Trimming pared 4 bases from V and 2 bases from J, leaving 14 bases between. Per the germline V gene, CDR1 is SGHRS and CDR2 is YFSETQ. CDR3 length: 15 amino acids. The CDR3 here is CASSLDRIYTDTQYF. The CDR3 DNA reads TGCGCCAGCAGCCTTGACAGGATATACACAGATACGCAGTATTTT.

This clonotype showed up just a few times. V usage is TRBV4-1 and J usage is TRBJ2-4, with TRBD1 identical over 7 bases. J lost 6 bases, V lost 7 bases, and 0 bases had no gene match. Germline V gives CDR1 MGHRA, CDR2 YSYEKL. The length of the CDR3 is 11 residues. The CDR3 sequence: CASKGANIQYF. As DNA, the CDR3 is TGCGCCAGCAAGGGGGCAAACATTCAGTACTTC.

This chain links TRBV7-2 with TRBJ2-7, with 8 bases that match TRBD1. The germline gives CDR1 SGHTA, CDR2 FQGNSA. The V and J ends lost 5 bases and 3 bases, in that order; junction bases with no gene match: 9. The CDR3 is made up of 15 amino acids. CDR3 nucleotide sequence: TGTGCCAGCAGCACACGGACAGGGCTGCACTACGAGCAGTACTTC. Protein product: CASSTRTGLHYEQYF.

This chain uses TRBV10-3 with TRBJ2-7; D is perhaps TRBD1 or TRBD2 (5 bases each). This CDR3 comprises 14 residues. CDR1 and CDR2 from the germline V gene are ENHRY and SYGVKD. V dropped 2 bases and J dropped 7 bases, with 15 bases sitting between them. The CDR3 reads CAISEPLGTHEQYF. CDR3 in DNA: TGTGCCATCAGTGAGCCGCTAGGGACCCATGAGCAGTACTTC.

This chain connects TRBV20-1 to TRBJ2-5; D remains ambiguous. The closer fit of TRBJ2-1 to the DNA end suggests the J call may be wrong. From germline, CDR1 is DFQATT and CDR2 SNEGSKA (reference sequence). This CDR3 has 10 residues. CDR3 in DNA: TGCAGTGCTGAACACCTAGAGCAGTTCTTC. This codes for CSAEHLEQFF.

This clonotype was observed a few times. V is TRBV27 and J is TRBJ2-3, with a tentative D call TRBD2 (6 bases). Germline-derived CDR1 and CDR2 are MNHEY and SMNVEV (reference sequence). The CDR3 consists of 14 residues. Between the trimmed V and J ends, which lost 0 bases and 11 bases, there was a span of 15 bases. CDR3 loop: CASSLSASALGQYF. CDR3 bases: TGTGCCAGCAGTTTATCGGCTAGCGCCTTGGGGCAGTATTTT.

J is TRBJ2-1 and V is TRBV25-1; 11 positions agree with TRBD2. This CDR3 region has 14 residues. Per germline, CDR1 MGHDK and CDR2 SYGVNS. Germline trimming cut 9 bases from V and 7 bases from J; bases unmatched to any gene: 8. CDR3 sequence: CASNSGRVGNEQFF. The CDR3 coding sequence is TGTGCCAGTAATAGCGGGAGGGTTGGAAATGAGCAGTTCTTC.

This clonotype was found many times. The V gene is TRBV15, the J gene TRBJ2-5; D may be TRBD2 (5 bases). The CDR3 runs to 13 residues. Trimming shortened V by 5 bases and J by 1 base, and 8 bases separated the two germline ends. From germline, CDR1 is LNHNV and CDR2 YYDKDF (reference sequence). The CDR3 bases are TGTGCCACCAGCGGAGGAGGCCAAGAGACCCAGTACTTC. It specifies CATSGGGQETQYF.

J is TRBJ2-2 and V is TRBV4-3, with 9 bases identical to TRBD2. Looked up from germline, CDR1 is LGHNA and CDR2 is YSLEER. The V gene end was trimmed by 2 bases and the J gene end by 1 base; junction bases not matched to a gene: 5. The CDR3 is 17 amino acids. CDR3 coding DNA: TGCGCCAGCAGCCAATATTTAGCGGGAGTGAACACCGGGGAGCTGTTTTTT. Encoded protein: CASSQYLAGVNTGELFF.

The chain couples TRBV6-2 or TRBV6-3 to TRBJ2-7; 7 positions match TRBD2. Germline CDR1 is MNHEY and CDR2 is SVGEGT. This CDR3 is 16 amino acids long. The V and J ends lost 0 bases and 0 bases, in that order; junction bases with no gene match: 5. The CDR3 spells CASSYSIGGSSYEQYF. CDR3 nucleotide sequence: TGTGCCAGCAGTTACTCGATCGGGGGGAGCTCCTACGAGCAGTACTTC.

The V gene is TRBV15, the J gene TRBJ1-2; perhaps TRBD1 as D (6 bases). In germline, CDR1 is LNHNV, CDR2 YYDKDF (reference sequence). V lost 0 bases to trimming and J lost 8 bases, with 16 bases between them. The CDR3 is 15 residues long. The CDR3 coding sequence is TGTGCCACCAGCAGAGATTTTACGGGGGCAGGAGGCTACACCTTC. Protein product: CATSRDFTGAGGYTF.

The table lists this clonotype with a few counts. This chain uses TRBV7-9 with TRBJ2-5; no definite D call. TRBJ2-7 matches the DNA end more closely, so the J call is doubtful. This CDR3 comprises 13 residues. Germline V gives CDR1 SEHNR, CDR2 FQNEAQ (reference sequence). This CDR3 reads CASSSIAIYEQYF. CDR3 sequence (DNA): TGTGCCAGCAGCTCAATAGCTATCTACGAGCAGTACTTC.

V is TRBV13 and J is TRBJ2-3; weak D call: TRBD1 (6 bases). V was trimmed by 4 bases and J by 1 base, leaving 12 bases between them. The germline V gene has CDR1 PRHDT and CDR2 FYEKMQ (reference sequence). The CDR3 consists of 15 residues. The CDR3, as DNA: TGTGCCAGCAGCTCCAGAGGACAGCGCACAGATACGCAGTATTTT. Protein: CASSSRGQRTDTQYF. Filled out from reference TRBV13 and TRBJ2-3, the complete variable domain reads AAGVIQSPRHLIKEKRETATLKCYPIPRHDTVYWYQQGPGQDPQFLISFYEKMQSDKGSIPDRFSAQQFSDYHSELNMSSLELGDSALYFCASSSRGQRTDTQYFGPGTRLTVL.

This rearrangement joins TRBV11-2 to TRBJ2-5; D may be TRBD2 (7 bases). The CDR3 loop spans 17 amino acids. Between the trimmed V and J ends, which lost 4 bases and 2 bases, there was a span of 20 bases. The germline V gene encodes CDR1 SGHAT and CDR2 FQNNGV. The CDR3: CASSSGLGGDLQETQYF. The CDR3, as DNA: TGTGCCAGCAGCTCCGGCCTAGGGGGGGACTTGCAAGAGACCCAGTACTTC.

There are a few counts of this clonotype. J is TRBJ1-2 and V is TRBV28; no clear D gene. This CDR3 region has 13 residues. CDR1 and CDR2 (germline): MDHEN, SYDVKM. The ends were cut back, 2 bases at V and 4 bases at J, with 8 bases in the middle. CDR3 coding DNA: TGTGCCAGCAGTTTAGTAGATCGCTATGGCTACACCTTC. It codes for CASSLVDRYGYTF.

This clonotype appeared once. CDR3 sequence: CSARSQGVETQYF. CDR3 nucleotides: TGCAGTGCTAGATCCCAAGGGGTGGAGACCCAGTACTTC. The chain couples TRBV20-1 to TRBJ2-5, with D possibly matching TRBD1 (5 bases). The germline V and J ends were trimmed by 2 bases and 5 bases, with 12 bases remaining between them. CDR3 length equals 13 residues. Per the germline V gene, CDR1 is DFQATT and CDR2 is SNEGSKA (reference sequence).

V gene TRBV7-9 combines with J gene TRBJ2-3, with D maybe TRBD2 (5 bases). Germline values: CDR1 SEHNR, CDR2 FQNEAQ (reference sequence). V was clipped by 1 base and J by 7 bases, with 21 bases between them. The CDR3 totals 17 residues. Here the CDR3 DNA reads TGTGCCAGCAGCTTAGGTTCCGGCACCATGGAGGTTTATACGCAGTATTTT. Translation gives CASSLGSGTMEVYTQYF.

V is TRBV4-3 and J is TRBJ1-1; the D gene is possibly TRBD1 (5 bases). CDR3 length: 17 amino acids. V was pared by 3 bases and J by 4 bases, with 21 bases between. In germline, CDR1 is LGHNA, CDR2 YSLEER. The CDR3 region is CASSHIHWGRRGTEAFF. In DNA form, the CDR3 reads TGCGCCAGCAGCCACATCCACTGGGGCCGACGGGGCACTGAAGCTTTCTTT.

The rearrangement links TRBV9 to TRBJ2-2; 9 nucleotides match TRBD1. Losses at the gene ends were 3 bases for V and 8 bases for J; bases not matched to a gene: 11. CDR1 and CDR2 (germline): SGDLS, YYNGEE. The CDR3 sequence is 16 residues long. As DNA, the CDR3 is TGTGCCAGCAGCGGAACCGGGACAGGGTTGTTGGGGGAGCTGTTTTTT. As protein: CASSGTGTGLLGELFF.

This clonotype was counted a few times. The rearrangement uses TRBV12-3 or TRBV12-4 and TRBJ1-3; D is uncertain. This CDR3 is 16 amino acids long. V was shortened by 1 base and J by 1 base, with 11 bases between the two germline ends. The DNA for the CDR3 is TGTGCCAGCAGTTTAGGATTCGGCGCGTCTGGAAACACCATATATTTT. Residues: CASSLGFGASGNTIYF.

Turning to this clonotype: The junction does not match germline at one end; this may be a read error. The chain has TRBV2 and TRBJ2-3; no clear D gene. Germline V gives CDR1 SNHLY, CDR2 FYNNEI. The CDR3 is 10 residues long. The CDR3 is CASSTDTRYF. DNA of the CDR3: TGTGCCAGTAGCACAGATACGCGGTATTTT.

This clonotype was found a few times. This chain uses TRBV7-9 with TRBJ2-1; D is undetermined. The CDR3 covers 14 residues. V lost 2 bases, J lost 8 bases, and 13 bases lay in between. Germline CDR1 is SEHNR and CDR2 is FQNEAQ (reference sequence). CDR3 in DNA: TGTGCCAGCAGCTTACAAGGGCTTAAAGATGAGCAGTTCTTC. Its protein is CASSLQGLKDEQFF.

This chain links TRBV5-1 with TRBJ2-5; 14 bases are a match to TRBD2. CDR1 and CDR2 (germline): SGHRS, YFSETQ. This CDR3 has 16 residues. V gave up 4 bases and J gave up 6 bases; unmatched junction bases: 8. The CDR3 protein is CASSLGLAGELKTQYF. The DNA for the CDR3 is TGCGCCAGCAGCCTGGGACTAGCGGGAGAATTGAAGACCCAGTACTTC.

There are a few counts of this clonotype. V gene TRBV5-1 combines with J gene TRBJ2-3; no firm D call. V gave up 5 bases and J gave up 0 bases, with 10 bases separating them. The CDR3 extends over 14 amino acids. Germline values: CDR1 SGHRS, CDR2 YFSETQ. CDR3 nucleotides: TGCGCCAGCAGGGGCGGCTCTAGCACAGATACGCAGTATTTT. This encodes CASRGGSSTDTQYF.

The V gene is TRBV6-1, the J gene TRBJ1-6; 8 bases are a match to TRBD1. This CDR3 is built from 15 residues. The germline V gene has CDR1 MNHNS and CDR2 SASEGT. The ends lost 6 bases at V and 9 bases at J; junction bases unmatched: 10. The CDR3 spells CASRDGQGPFSPLHF. CDR3 in DNA: TGTGCCAGCAGGGACGGACAGGGACCCTTTTCACCCCTCCACTTT.